The 30 T cell receptor beta chains given below trace back to one sample, sequenced in a study of shared clonotypes between healthy human individuals. Produced via immunoSEQ multiplex PCR; TCRdb's table is partial and in-frame only. The repertoire holds more than 550,000 clones, with about 91% as singletons. CD45RO-negative, CCR7-selected cells formed the naive CD8 fraction, which excluded terminally differentiated effector memory CD45RA+ cells. Sequences were obtained from naive CD8+ T cells sorted from blood. The receptors stem from a man younger than 45 in good health.

The chain links TRBV27 to TRBJ2-3, with a tentative D call TRBD2 (5 bases). Germline assignment: CDR1 MNHEY and CDR2 SMNVEV (reference sequence). The length of the CDR3 is 14 residues. The ends were cut back, 3 bases at V and 0 bases at J, with 7 bases in the middle. The CDR3 spells CASSFRGSTDTQYF. The CDR3 region has the DNA TGTGCCAGCAGTTTCCGGGGAAGCACAGATACGCAGTATTTT.

Remarks on this clone: One junction end does not reproduce the germline sequence, and a read error may be involved. The rearrangement joins TRBV5-8 to TRBJ2-1; the match to TRBD2 covers 8 bases. The CDR3 totals 14 residues. From germline, CDR1 is SGHTS and CDR2 YDEGEE. The CDR3 DNA follows: TGTGCCGGCAGCCCCGGACTAGCCCCCAATGAGCAGTTCTTC. Translated, it gives CAGSPGLAPNEQFF.

The gene calls are TRBV11-2 and TRBJ2-7; D call uncertain. Per the germline V gene, CDR1 is SGHAT and CDR2 is FQNNGV. With 1 base removed from V and 5 bases from J, the gap between germline ends came to 12 bases. This CDR3 is built from 14 residues. The CDR3 is CASSLVEQWDEQYF. The CDR3 DNA follows: TGTGCCAGCAGCTTAGTTGAACAGTGGGACGAGCAGTACTTC.

The J gene is TRBJ2-2, the V gene TRBV27; D perhaps matches TRBD1 (6 bases). CDR1 is MNHEY and CDR2 is SMNVEV in the germline V gene (reference sequence). Trimming took 6 bases from V and 0 from J, leaving 8 bases between them. CDR3 length equals 14 residues. CDR3 in DNA: TGTGCCAGCAGACGACAGGCGAACACCGGGGAGCTGTTTTTT. It yields the protein CASRRQANTGELFF.

V gene TRBV6-6 combines with J gene TRBJ2-7, with a tentative D call TRBD2 (6 bases). The CDR3 consists of 14 residues. Trimming removed 10 bases from V and 5 bases from J, with 21 bases in between. Per the germline V gene, CDR1 is MNHNY and CDR2 is SVGAGI (reference sequence). In DNA, the CDR3 is TGTGCCACCTCTACGGGACTTCATCGCGACGAGCAGTACTTC. Translation gives CATSTGLHRDEQYF.

The chain has TRBV29-1 and TRBJ2-1, with 7 bases that match TRBD1. The CDR3 is 14 amino acids. The junction had 8 bases not matched to a gene; V was cut back by 4 bases and J by 5 bases. The germline gives CDR1 SQVTM, CDR2 ANQGSEA. The CDR3 sequence: CSVVIRGSNNEQFF. The CDR3 DNA sequence: TGCAGCGTTGTTATCAGGGGGTCGAACAATGAGCAGTTCTTC.

The chain carries TRBV11-2 and TRBJ2-1; 9 bases map to TRBD2. This CDR3 is built from 17 residues. CDR1 and CDR2 from the germline V gene are SGHAT and FQNNGV. V lost 5 bases, J lost 8 bases, and 16 bases stayed unmatched. The CDR3 sequence is CASSPAPGLATLDEQFF. The CDR3 coding sequence is TGTGCCAGCAGCCCCGCCCCAGGACTAGCGACCCTGGATGAGCAGTTCTTC.

V is TRBV7-6 and J is TRBJ1-1; the D is unclear. The CDR3 is 13 residues long. Germline CDR1 reads SGHVS; CDR2 reads FNYEAQ. Trimming cost V 1 base and J 4 bases, with 7 bases left between them. CDR3 sequence reads: CASSLEVTTEAFF. The CDR3 bases are TGTGCCAGCAGCTTAGAGGTCACCACTGAAGCTTTCTTT.

Turning to this clone: It is likely a read error: a sequence one base away is far more abundant. Different DNA sequences within this sample yield the same CDR3. The chain joins TRBV28 to TRBJ2-7; D gene unclear. Germline V gene sequence: CDR1 MDHEN, CDR2 SYDVKM. This CDR3 spans 11 amino acids. Between the trimmed V and J ends, which lost 2 bases and 3 bases, there was a span of 2 bases. CDR3: CASSLNYEQYF. The CDR3 region has the DNA TGTGCCAGCAGTTTAAACTACGAGCAGTACTTC.

This chain joins TRBV18 and TRBJ2-7; D perhaps matches TRBD2 (6 bases). Trimming took 6 bases from V and 3 from J, leaving 18 bases between them. This CDR3 is built from 15 residues. The germline gives CDR1 KGHSH, CDR2 LQKENI. The DNA of the CDR3 is TGTGCCAGCTCCCCCTCGCCGGAGGGTGACTACGAGCAGTACTTC. Protein sequence: CASSPSPEGDYEQYF.

The sample holds one count of this clone. V gene TRBV18 combines with J gene TRBJ2-2, with TRBD2 matching over 13 bases. Germline values: CDR1 KGHSH, CDR2 LQKENI. The CDR3 length is 18 residues. V trimming: 4 bases; J trimming: 6 bases; junction bases outside the gene matches: 11. CDR3 amino acids: CASSLHSKLAGGPGELFF. DNA for the CDR3: TGTGCCAGCTCACTACATAGCAAACTAGCGGGAGGGCCCGGGGAGCTGTTTTTT.

The chain is built from TRBV18 and TRBJ1-1; no clear D. The CDR3 contains 16 residues. Germline V gene lookup returns CDR1 KGHSH and CDR2 LQKENI. Between the trimmed V and J ends, which lost 0 bases and 5 bases, there was a span of 16 bases. The chain's CDR3 is CASSPPKFRERTEAFF. The CDR3 DNA reads TGTGCCAGCTCACCACCGAAATTTAGGGAGAGGACTGAAGCTTTCTTT.

The chain links TRBV2 to TRBJ1-3, with a weak D call TRBD1 (5 bases). Trimming removed 5 bases from V and 4 bases from J, with 15 bases in between. The CDR3 covers 15 residues. CDR1 and CDR2 (germline): SNHLY, FYNNEI. The DNA of the CDR3 is TGTGCCAGCAGTAATCTACAGGTATTCGGAAACACCATATATTTT. Its translation: CASSNLQVFGNTIYF.

The J gene is TRBJ2-7, the V gene TRBV2; 8 bases are shared with TRBD1. After removal of 7 bases from V and 2 bases from J, the junction contained 7 bases not matched to a gene. Germline V gene sequence: CDR1 SNHLY, CDR2 FYNNEI. The CDR3 spans 14 residues. In nucleotides, the CDR3 is TGTGCCAGCAACGAGGGACAGGTTACCTACGAGCAGTACTTC. It yields the protein CASNEGQVTYEQYF.

J is TRBJ2-7 and V is TRBV5-5; 9 bases agree with TRBD2. This CDR3 spans 16 amino acids. Germline V gene lookup returns CDR1 SGHKS and CDR2 YYEKEE (reference sequence). The V and J ends lost 4 bases and 2 bases, in that order; junction bases with no gene match: 10. The CDR3 is CASSPTLGTSTYEQYF. The CDR3 DNA reads TGTGCCAGCAGCCCGACGTTGGGGACTAGCACCTACGAGCAGTACTTC.

The chain joins TRBV5-5 to TRBJ2-7; D is possibly TRBD1 or TRBD2 (6 bases each). Germline V CDR1 and CDR2: SGHKS, YYEKEE (reference sequence). Trimming pared 3 bases from V and 2 bases from J, leaving 12 bases between. This CDR3 comprises 14 residues. The CDR3 DNA sequence: TGTGCCAGCAGCTCGTCAGGGGAGGCCTACGAGCAGTACTTC. This encodes CASSSSGEAYEQYF.

The chain joins TRBV19 to TRBJ2-3, with D unclear. CDR3 size: 14 residues. Germline-derived CDR1 and CDR2 are LNHDA and SQIVND (reference sequence). The germline V and J ends were trimmed by 3 bases and 5 bases, with 12 bases remaining between them. CDR3 residues: CASSIMALRDTQYF. The CDR3 nucleotides read TGTGCCAGTAGTATTATGGCCTTAAGAGATACGCAGTATTTT.

The chain is built from TRBV7-3 and TRBJ2-3; the D call may be TRBD1 or TRBD2 (6 bases each). Per the germline V gene, CDR1 is SGHTA and CDR2 is FQGTGA. CDR3 length equals 15 residues. Trimming left V 2 bases short and J 3 bases short, with 12 bases between. The CDR3 protein is CASSLLGGATDTQYF. In nucleotides, the CDR3 is TGTGCCAGCAGCTTATTGGGGGGCGCGACAGATACGCAGTATTTT. The entire variable domain, with the rest obtained from reference TRBV7-3 and TRBJ2-3, is as follows: GAGVSQTPSNKVTEKGKYVELRCDPISGHTALYWYRQSLGQGPEFLIYFQGTGAADDSGLPNDRFFAVRPEGSVSTLKIQRTERGDSAVYLCASSLLGGATDTQYFGPGTRLTVL.

Details on this clone: Within the sample, other DNA sequences also encode this same CDR3. The V gene is TRBV4-3, the J gene TRBJ2-3, with D tentatively TRBD1 or TRBD2 (6 bases each). There are 15 residues in the CDR3. The V and J ends lost 0 bases and 3 bases respectively, with 10 bases between them. Germline V gene data show CDR1 as LGHNA and CDR2 as YSLEER. The CDR3 here is CASSQDGGRTDTQYF. The CDR3, as DNA: TGCGCCAGCAGCCAAGATGGGGGGCGGACAGATACGCAGTATTTT.

The chain couples TRBV10-2 to TRBJ2-1, with TRBD1 matching 8 bases. CDR3 size: 16 residues. Per germline, CDR1 WSHSY and CDR2 SAAADI. After removal of 8 bases from V and 7 bases from J, the junction contained 16 bases not matched to a gene. Written as DNA, the CDR3 is TGCGCCAGCGGACGGTTGAACGGACAGGGTACGAATGAGCAGTTCTTC. It is translated as CASGRLNGQGTNEQFF.

The chain carries TRBV7-2 and TRBJ2-5; 10 nucleotides align to TRBD2. Per germline, CDR1 SGHTA and CDR2 FQGNSA. With V trimmed by 3 bases and J by 1 base, 11 bases remained unmatched. CDR3 size: 18 residues. The CDR3 nucleotides are TGTGCCAGCAGCTTCTTTCCTAGCGGGGGCAGGCCCCAAGAGACCCAGTACTTC. It encodes CASSFFPSGGRPQETQYF.

The chain couples TRBV27 to TRBJ2-7; 7 bases map to TRBD2. Germline loops: CDR1 MNHEY, CDR2 SMNVEV (reference sequence). CDR3 length: 16 residues. Losses at the gene ends were 8 bases for V and 2 bases for J; bases not matched to a gene: 15. This chain's CDR3 is CASSGRVRAGAYEQYF. CDR3 coding DNA: TGTGCCAGCTCCGGAAGGGTGAGGGCGGGGGCCTACGAGCAGTACTTC.

CDR3 in DNA: TGTGCCATCAGTGAGGGGGGCCTAGCGGGATTGCAGTACTTC. Translation gives CAISEGGLAGLQYF. The chain recombines TRBV10-3 with TRBJ2-7; 9 bases line up with TRBD2. V shed 2 bases, J shed 9 bases, and the junction held 8 bases outside the gene matches. Germline lookup yields CDR1 ENHRY and CDR2 SYGVKD. The CDR3 runs to 14 residues.

The chain has TRBV19 and TRBJ2-5; possibly TRBD2 for D (7 bases). The germline V and J ends were trimmed by 5 bases and 5 bases, with 15 bases remaining between them. The germline CDR1 and CDR2 sequences are LNHDA and SQIVND (reference sequence). The CDR3 covers 14 residues. The CDR3 nucleotides read TGTGCCAGTAGTCCAAGGGGGAGGGGCGAGACCCAGTACTTC. This encodes CASSPRGRGETQYF.

The chain has TRBV6-1 and TRBJ1-1, with D uncertain. Germline CDR1 MNHNS, CDR2 SASEGT. Deletions cut 3 bases from V and 1 base from J, with 9 bases between. The CDR3 consists of 14 residues. The CDR3 nucleotides read TGTGCCAGCAGTGATCACACATGGAACACTGAAGCTTTCTTT. Its protein is CASSDHTWNTEAFF.

This clone was observed a single time. The chain uses TRBV6-5 and TRBJ2-7; tentative D call: TRBD2 (5 bases). The germline V and J ends were trimmed by 2 bases and 5 bases, with 19 bases remaining between them. Per germline, CDR1 MNHEY and CDR2 SVGAGI. The CDR3 is 16 amino acids. The CDR3 region is CASSYVGRLRVDEQYF. Here the CDR3 DNA reads TGTGCCAGCAGTTACGTCGGCCGCTTGAGGGTAGACGAGCAGTACTTC.

J is TRBJ2-5 and V is TRBV25-1; no clear D. CDR3 length equals 12 residues. CDR1 is MGHDK, CDR2 SYGVNS, per germline. Trimming shortened V by 8 bases and J by 4 bases, and 11 bases separated the two germline ends. This chain's CDR3 is CASGVGLETQYF. In DNA, the CDR3 is TGTGCCAGCGGTGTAGGTCTAGAGACCCAGTACTTC.

The chain combines TRBV5-1 with TRBJ1-1; the match to TRBD1 covers 9 bases. The CDR3 sequence is 15 residues long. V trimming: 4 bases; J trimming: 0 bases; junction bases outside the gene matches: 4. Germline lookup yields CDR1 SGHRS and CDR2 YFSETQ. The CDR3 spells CASSTRTGVNTEAFF. Here the CDR3 DNA reads TGCGCCAGCAGCACTCGGACAGGGGTGAACACTGAAGCTTTCTTT.

This clone was observed a single time. V is TRBV27 and J is TRBJ1-5; weak D call: TRBD1 (6 bases). Germline V gives CDR1 MNHEY, CDR2 SMNVEV (reference sequence). The CDR3 has 14 amino acids. V lost 3 bases and J lost 6, with 12 bases in between. This CDR3 is CASSLGGGIQPQHF. CDR3 sequence (DNA): TGTGCCAGCAGTTTGGGAGGGGGTATTCAGCCCCAGCATTTT.

The chain has TRBV7-2 and TRBJ1-2; D gene ambiguous. The CDR3 length is 14 residues. Trimming removed 7 bases at V and 4 bases at J, with 16 bases between. Germline V CDR1 and CDR2: SGHTA, FQGNSA. The CDR3 nucleotides are TGTGCCAGCAACCGCCCGGGTCGCACCTATGGCTACACCTTC. Translation: CASNRPGRTYGYTF.